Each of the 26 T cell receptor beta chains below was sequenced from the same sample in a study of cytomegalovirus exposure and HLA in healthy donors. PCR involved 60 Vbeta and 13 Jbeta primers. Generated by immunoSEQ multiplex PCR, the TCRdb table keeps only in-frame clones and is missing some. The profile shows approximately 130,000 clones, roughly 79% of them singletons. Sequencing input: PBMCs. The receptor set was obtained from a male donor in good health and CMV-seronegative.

The CDR3, as DNA: TGTGCCAGCTCACCGAGTCAGGGCGAGGAGTTCTATGGCTACACCTTC. Translation gives CASSPSQGEEFYGYTF. The V gene is TRBV18, the J gene TRBJ1-2; D is possibly TRBD1 (5 bases). CDR3 length: 16 residues. Between the trimmed V and J ends, which lost 3 bases and 4 bases, there was a span of 18 bases. The germline V gene has CDR1 KGHSH and CDR2 LQKENI.

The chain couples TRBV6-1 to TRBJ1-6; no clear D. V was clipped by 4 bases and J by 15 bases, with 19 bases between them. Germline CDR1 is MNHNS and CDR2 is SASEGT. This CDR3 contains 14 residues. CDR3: CASSGVGGSSNLHF. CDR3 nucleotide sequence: TGTGCCAGCAGTGGCGTAGGAGGGAGTTCGAACCTCCACTTT.

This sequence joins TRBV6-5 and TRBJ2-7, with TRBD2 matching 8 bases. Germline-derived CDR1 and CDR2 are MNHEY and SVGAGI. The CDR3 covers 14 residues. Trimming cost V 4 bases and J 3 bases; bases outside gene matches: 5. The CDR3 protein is CASSFREGVYEQYF. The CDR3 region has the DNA TGTGCCAGCAGTTTCCGGGAGGGGGTCTACGAGCAGTACTTC.

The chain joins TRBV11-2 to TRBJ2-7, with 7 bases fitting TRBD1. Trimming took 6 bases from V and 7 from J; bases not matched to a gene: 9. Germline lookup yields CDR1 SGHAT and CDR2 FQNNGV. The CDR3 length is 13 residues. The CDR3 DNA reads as TGTGCCAGCAGGCCCCTCACAGGGGTTGAGCAGTACTTC. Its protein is CASRPLTGVEQYF.

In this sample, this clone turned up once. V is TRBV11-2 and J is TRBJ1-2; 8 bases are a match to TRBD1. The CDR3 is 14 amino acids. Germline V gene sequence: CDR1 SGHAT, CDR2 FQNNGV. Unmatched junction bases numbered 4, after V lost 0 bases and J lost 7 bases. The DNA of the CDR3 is TGTGCCAGCAGCTTAGAAACAGGGGGGTCTGGCTACACCTTC. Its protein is CASSLETGGSGYTF.

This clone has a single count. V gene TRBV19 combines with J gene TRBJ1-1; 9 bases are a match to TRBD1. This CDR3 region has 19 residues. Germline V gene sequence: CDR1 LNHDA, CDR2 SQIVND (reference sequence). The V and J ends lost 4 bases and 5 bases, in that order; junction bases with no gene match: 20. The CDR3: CASSTGDIRGQGKRTEAFF. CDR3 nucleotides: TGTGCCAGTAGTACAGGGGACATACGGGGACAGGGAAAGAGAACTGAAGCTTTCTTT. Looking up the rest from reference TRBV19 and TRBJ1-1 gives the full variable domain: DGGITQSPKYLFRKEGQNVTLSCEQNLNHDAMYWYRQDPGQGLRLIYYSQIVNDFQKGDIAEGYSVSREKKESFPLTVTSAQKNPTAFYLCASSTGDIRGQGKRTEAFFGQGTRLTVV.

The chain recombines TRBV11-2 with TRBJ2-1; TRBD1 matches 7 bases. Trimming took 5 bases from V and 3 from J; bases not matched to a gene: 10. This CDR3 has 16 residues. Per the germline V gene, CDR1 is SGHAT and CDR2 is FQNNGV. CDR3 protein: CASSPLKGAIYNEQFF. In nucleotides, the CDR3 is TGTGCCAGCAGCCCCCTTAAGGGGGCGATCTACAATGAGCAGTTCTTC.

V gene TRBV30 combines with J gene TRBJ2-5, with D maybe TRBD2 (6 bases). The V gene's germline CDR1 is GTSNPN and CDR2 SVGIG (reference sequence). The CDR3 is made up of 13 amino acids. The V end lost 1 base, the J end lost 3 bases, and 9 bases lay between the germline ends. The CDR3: CAWSGLVEETQYF. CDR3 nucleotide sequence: TGTGCCTGGAGTGGACTAGTTGAAGAGACCCAGTACTTC.

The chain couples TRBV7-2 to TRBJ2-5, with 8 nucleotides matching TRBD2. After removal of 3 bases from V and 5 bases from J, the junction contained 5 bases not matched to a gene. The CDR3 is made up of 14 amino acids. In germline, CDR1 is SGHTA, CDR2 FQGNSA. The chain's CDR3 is CASSFLAGAETQYF. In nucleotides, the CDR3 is TGTGCCAGCAGCTTCCTAGCGGGCGCGGAGACCCAGTACTTC.

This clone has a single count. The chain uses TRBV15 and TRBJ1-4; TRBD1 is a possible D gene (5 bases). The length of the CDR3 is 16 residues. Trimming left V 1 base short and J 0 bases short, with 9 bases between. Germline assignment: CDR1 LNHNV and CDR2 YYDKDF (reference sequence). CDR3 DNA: TGTGCCACCAGCAGAGTCACAGGAGCAACTAATGAAAAACTGTTTTTT. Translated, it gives CATSRVTGATNEKLFF.

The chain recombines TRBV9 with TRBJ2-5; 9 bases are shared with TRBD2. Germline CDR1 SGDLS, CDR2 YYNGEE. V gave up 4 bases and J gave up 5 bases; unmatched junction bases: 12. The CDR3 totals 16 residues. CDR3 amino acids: CASSPLRGGASETQYF. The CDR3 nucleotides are TGTGCCAGCAGCCCCCTGCGCGGGGGGGCCAGTGAGACCCAGTACTTC.

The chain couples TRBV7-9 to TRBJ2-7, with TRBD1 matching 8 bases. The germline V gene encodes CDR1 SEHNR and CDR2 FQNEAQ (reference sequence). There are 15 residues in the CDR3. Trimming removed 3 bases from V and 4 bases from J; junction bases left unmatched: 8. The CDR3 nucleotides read TGTGCCAGCAGCTTTGGACAGGGCGAAAGGTACGAGCAGTACTTC. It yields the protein CASSFGQGERYEQYF.

CDR3 DNA: TGTGCCAGCAGCCGACAAGCGGGGGGTGAAGAGACCCAGTACTTC. Its translation is CASSRQAGGEETQYF. This chain links TRBV5-4 with TRBJ2-5, with 9 bases aligning to TRBD2. Germline trimming cut 4 bases from V and 3 bases from J; bases unmatched to any gene: 7. The CDR3 loop spans 15 amino acids. CDR1 and CDR2 (germline): SGHNT, YYREEE (reference sequence).

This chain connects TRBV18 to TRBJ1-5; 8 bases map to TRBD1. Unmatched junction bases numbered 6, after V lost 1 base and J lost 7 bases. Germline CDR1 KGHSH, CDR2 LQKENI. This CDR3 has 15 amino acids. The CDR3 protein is CASSPLPGGGQPQHF. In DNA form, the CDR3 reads TGTGCCAGCTCACCACTCCCAGGGGGCGGCCAGCCCCAGCATTTT.

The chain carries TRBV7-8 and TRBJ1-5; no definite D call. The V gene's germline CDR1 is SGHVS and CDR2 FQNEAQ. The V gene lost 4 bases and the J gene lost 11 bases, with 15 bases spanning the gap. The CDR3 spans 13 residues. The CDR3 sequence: CASSSGVGDSQHF. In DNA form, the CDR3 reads TGTGCCAGCAGCTCCGGGGTGGGCGACTCCCAGCATTTT.

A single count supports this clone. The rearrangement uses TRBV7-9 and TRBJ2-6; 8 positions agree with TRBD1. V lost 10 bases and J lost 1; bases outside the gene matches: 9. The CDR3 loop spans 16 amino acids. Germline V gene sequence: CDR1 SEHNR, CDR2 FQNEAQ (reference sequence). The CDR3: CAIGQGPFSGANVLTF. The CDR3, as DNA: TGTGCCATCGGACAGGGCCCCTTTTCTGGGGCCAACGTCCTGACTTTC.

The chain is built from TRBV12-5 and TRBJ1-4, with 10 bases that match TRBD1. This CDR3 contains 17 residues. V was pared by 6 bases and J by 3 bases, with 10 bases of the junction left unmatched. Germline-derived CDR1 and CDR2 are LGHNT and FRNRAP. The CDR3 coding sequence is TGTGCTAGTGGGAGTGGGGGACAGGGGTTGTCTAATGAAAAACTGTTTTTT. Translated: CASGSGGQGLSNEKLFF.

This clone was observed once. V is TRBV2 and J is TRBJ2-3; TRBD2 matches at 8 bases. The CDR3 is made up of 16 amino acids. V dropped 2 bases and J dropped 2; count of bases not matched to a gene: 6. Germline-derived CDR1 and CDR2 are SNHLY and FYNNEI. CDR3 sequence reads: CASSEMAGGSTDTQYF. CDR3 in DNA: TGTGCCAGCAGTGAAATGGCGGGGGGCTCCACAGATACGCAGTATTTT.

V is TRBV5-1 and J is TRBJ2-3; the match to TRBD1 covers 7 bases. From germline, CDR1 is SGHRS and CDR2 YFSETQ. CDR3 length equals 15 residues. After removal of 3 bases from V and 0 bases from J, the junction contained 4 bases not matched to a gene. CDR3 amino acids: CASSWGQTSTDTQYF. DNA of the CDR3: TGCGCCAGCAGCTGGGGACAGACTAGCACAGATACGCAGTATTTT.

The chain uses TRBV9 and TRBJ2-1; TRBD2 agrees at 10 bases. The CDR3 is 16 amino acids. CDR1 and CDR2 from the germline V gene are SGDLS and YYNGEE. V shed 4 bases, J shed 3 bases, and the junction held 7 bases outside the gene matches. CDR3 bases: TGTGCCAGCAGCTCCCGGACTAGCGGATACTACAATGAGCAGTTCTTC. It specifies CASSSRTSGYYNEQFF.

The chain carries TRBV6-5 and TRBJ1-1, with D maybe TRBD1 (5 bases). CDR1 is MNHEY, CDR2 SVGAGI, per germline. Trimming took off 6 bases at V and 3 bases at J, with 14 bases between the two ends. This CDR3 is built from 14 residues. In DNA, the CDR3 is TGTGCCAGCAGATACATGTGGGGGGACACTGAAGCTTTCTTT. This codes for CASRYMWGDTEAFF.

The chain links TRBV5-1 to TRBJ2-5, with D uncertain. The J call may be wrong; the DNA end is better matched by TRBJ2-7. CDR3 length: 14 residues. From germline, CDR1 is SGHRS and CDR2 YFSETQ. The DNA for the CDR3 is TGCGCCAGCACCATGACCCCGGAGTCCTACGAGCAGTACTTC. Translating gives CASTMTPESYEQYF.

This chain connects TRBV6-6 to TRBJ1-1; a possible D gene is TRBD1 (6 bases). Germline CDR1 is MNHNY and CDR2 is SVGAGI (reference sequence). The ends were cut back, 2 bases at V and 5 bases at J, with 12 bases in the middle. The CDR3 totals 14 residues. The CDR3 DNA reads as TGTGCCAGCAGTTACGCCAGGGGTTATACTGAAGCTTTCTTT. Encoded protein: CASSYARGYTEAFF.

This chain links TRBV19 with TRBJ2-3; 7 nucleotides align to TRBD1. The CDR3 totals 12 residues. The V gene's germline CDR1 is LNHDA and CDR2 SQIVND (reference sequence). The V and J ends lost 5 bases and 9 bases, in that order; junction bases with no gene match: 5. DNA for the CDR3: TGTGCCAGTAGTGAACAGGGGTTCACGCAGTATTTT. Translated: CASSEQGFTQYF.

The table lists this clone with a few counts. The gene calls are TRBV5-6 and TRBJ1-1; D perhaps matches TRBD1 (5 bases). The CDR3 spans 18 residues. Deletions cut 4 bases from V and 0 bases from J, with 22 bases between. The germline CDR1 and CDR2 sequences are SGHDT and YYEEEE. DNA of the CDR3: TGTGCCAGCAGCCCAGGCGTATATAGGACAACTCTGAACACTGAAGCTTTCTTT. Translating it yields CASSPGVYRTTLNTEAFF.

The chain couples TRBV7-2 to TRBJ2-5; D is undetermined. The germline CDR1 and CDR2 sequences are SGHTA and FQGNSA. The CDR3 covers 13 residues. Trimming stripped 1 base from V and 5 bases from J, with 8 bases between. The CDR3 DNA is TGTGCCAGCAGCTTAGTCTACGGGGAGACCCAGTACTTC. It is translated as CASSLVYGETQYF.